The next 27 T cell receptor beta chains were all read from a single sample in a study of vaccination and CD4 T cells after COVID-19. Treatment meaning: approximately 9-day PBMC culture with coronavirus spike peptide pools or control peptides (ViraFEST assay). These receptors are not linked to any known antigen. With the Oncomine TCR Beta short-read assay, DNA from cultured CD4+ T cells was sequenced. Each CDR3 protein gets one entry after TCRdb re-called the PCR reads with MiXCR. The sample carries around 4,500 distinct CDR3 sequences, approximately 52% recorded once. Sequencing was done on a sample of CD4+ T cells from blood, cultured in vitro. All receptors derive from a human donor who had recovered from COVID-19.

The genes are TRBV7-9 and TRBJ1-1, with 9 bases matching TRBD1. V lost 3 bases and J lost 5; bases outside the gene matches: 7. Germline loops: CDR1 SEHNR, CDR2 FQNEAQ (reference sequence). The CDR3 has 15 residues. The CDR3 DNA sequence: TGTGCCAGCAGCTTTACAGGGGGCGAATTGACTGAAGCTTTCTTT. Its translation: CASSFTGGELTEAFF.

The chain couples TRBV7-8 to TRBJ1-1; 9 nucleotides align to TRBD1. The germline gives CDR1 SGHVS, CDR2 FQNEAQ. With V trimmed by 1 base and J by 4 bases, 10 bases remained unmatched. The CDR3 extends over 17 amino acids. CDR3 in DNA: TGTGCCAGCAGCTTAGGGGGACAGGGAATGATGAGCACTGAAGCTTTCTTT. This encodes CASSLGGQGMMSTEAFF.

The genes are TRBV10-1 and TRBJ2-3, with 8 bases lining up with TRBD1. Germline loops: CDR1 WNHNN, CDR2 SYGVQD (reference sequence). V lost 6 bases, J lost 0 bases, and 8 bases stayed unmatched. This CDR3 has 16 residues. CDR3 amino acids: CASSQVTGGSTDTQYF. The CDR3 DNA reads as TGCGCCAGCAGCCAAGTCACAGGGGGAAGCACAGATACGCAGTATTTT.

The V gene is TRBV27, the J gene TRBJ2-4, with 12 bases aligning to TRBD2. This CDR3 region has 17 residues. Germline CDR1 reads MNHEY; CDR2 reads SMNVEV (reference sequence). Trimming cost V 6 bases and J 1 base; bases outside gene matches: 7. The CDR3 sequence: CASSLTSGGVAKNIQYF. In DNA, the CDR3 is TGTGCCAGCAGCCTGACTAGCGGGGGAGTCGCCAAAAACATTCAGTACTTC.

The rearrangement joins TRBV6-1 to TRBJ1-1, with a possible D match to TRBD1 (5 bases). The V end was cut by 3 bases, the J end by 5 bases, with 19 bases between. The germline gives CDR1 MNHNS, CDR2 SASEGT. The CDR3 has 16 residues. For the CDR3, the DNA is TGTGCCAGCAGTGATAGCCAACGGAGGGGCAATACTGAAGCTTTCTTT. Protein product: CASSDSQRRGNTEAFF.

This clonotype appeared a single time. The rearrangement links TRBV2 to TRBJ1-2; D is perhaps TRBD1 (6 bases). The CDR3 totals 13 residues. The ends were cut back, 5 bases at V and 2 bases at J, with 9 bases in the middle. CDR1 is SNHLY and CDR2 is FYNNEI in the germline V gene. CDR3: CASSYRENYGYTF. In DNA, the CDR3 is TGTGCCAGCAGTTACAGGGAGAACTATGGCTACACCTTC.

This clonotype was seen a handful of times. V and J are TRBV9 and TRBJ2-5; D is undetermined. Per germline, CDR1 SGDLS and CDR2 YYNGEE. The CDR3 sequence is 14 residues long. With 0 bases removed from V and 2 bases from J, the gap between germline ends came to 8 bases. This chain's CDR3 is CASSVGPRQETQYF. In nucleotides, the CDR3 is TGTGCCAGCAGCGTAGGCCCTAGGCAAGAGACCCAGTACTTC.

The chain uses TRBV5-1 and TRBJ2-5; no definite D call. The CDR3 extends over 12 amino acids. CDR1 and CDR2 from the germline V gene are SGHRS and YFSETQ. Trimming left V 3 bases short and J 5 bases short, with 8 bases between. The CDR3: CASSSPGETQYF. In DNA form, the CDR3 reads TGCGCCAGCAGCTCGCCCGGGGAGACCCAGTACTTC.

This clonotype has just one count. The CDR3 loop is CASSQAMAGGILDTQYF. The CDR3 region has the DNA TGTGCCAGCAGTCAGGCGATGGCGGGGGGGATCTTAGATACGCAGTATTTT. The chain carries TRBV25-1 and TRBJ2-3; 9 bases line up with TRBD2. Germline lookup yields CDR1 MGHDK and CDR2 SYGVNS. V lost 5 bases and J lost 5; bases outside the gene matches: 14. This CDR3 has 17 residues.

In DNA form, the CDR3 reads TGCAGTGCTGACGCCCCAGGGGCTTCAAGCTCCTACGAGCAGTACTTC. Its translation: CSADAPGASSSYEQYF. This rearrangement joins TRBV20-1 to TRBJ2-7; D may be TRBD1 (6 bases). This CDR3 has 16 residues. CDR1 DFQATT and CDR2 SNEGSKA come from the germline V gene (reference sequence). V lost 5 bases to trimming and J lost 0 bases, with 20 bases between them.

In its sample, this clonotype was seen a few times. The CDR3 DNA reads TGTGCCAGCAGCTTACTCCGGGGGAAGGGGGCGCTGGTGACCCAGTACTTC. It specifies CASSLLRGKGALVTQYF. The rearrangement joins TRBV11-2 to TRBJ2-5; perhaps TRBD1 as D (7 bases). This CDR3 comprises 17 residues. Germline assignment: CDR1 SGHAT and CDR2 FQNNGV. V was trimmed by 2 bases and J by 7 bases, leaving 23 bases between them. Drawing the rest from reference TRBV11-2 and TRBJ2-5, the complete variable domain is EAGVAQSPRYKIIEKRQSVAFWCNPISGHATLYWYQQILGQGPKLLIQFQNNGVVDDSQLPKDRFSAERLKGVDSTLKIQPAKLEDSAVYLCASSLLRGKGALVTQYFGPGTRLLVL.

The DNA for the CDR3 is TGTGCCAGCAGCCGGTATGGAGATACGCAGTATTTT. This sequence encodes CASSRYGDTQYF. J is TRBJ2-3 and V is TRBV7-2, with no clear D. CDR1 and CDR2 from the germline V gene are SGHTA and FQGNSA. V lost 5 bases and J lost 5, with 8 bases in between. The CDR3 extends over 12 amino acids.

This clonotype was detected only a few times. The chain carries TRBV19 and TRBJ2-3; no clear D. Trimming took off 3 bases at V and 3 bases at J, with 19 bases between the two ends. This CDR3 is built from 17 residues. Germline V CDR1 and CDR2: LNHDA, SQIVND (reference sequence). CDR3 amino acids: CASSIKHGAKGTDTQYF. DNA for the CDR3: TGTGCCAGTAGTATTAAGCATGGAGCGAAAGGGACAGATACGCAGTATTTT.

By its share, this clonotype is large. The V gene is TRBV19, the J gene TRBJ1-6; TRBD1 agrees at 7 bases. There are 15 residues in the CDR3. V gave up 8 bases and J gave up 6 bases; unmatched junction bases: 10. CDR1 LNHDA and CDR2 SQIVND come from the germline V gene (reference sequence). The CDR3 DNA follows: TGTGCCAGTCTGTCACTGGGACAGCCTAATTCACCCCTCCACTTT. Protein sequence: CASLSLGQPNSPLHF.

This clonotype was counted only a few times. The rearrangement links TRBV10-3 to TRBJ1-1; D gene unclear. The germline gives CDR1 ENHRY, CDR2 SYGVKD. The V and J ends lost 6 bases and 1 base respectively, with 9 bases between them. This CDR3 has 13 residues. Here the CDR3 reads CAIRITGNTEAFF. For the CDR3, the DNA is TGTGCCATCAGAATTACGGGGAACACTGAAGCTTTCTTT.

This chain's CDR3 is CASSQARGTVYGYTF. In nucleotides, the CDR3 is TGCGCCAGCAGCCAAGCACGCGGAACGGTTTATGGCTACACCTTC. V is TRBV4-3 and J is TRBJ1-2; D is unresolved. The germline V and J ends were trimmed by 1 base and 5 bases, with 14 bases remaining between them. Germline V CDR1 and CDR2: LGHNA, YSLEER. The CDR3 is 15 residues long.

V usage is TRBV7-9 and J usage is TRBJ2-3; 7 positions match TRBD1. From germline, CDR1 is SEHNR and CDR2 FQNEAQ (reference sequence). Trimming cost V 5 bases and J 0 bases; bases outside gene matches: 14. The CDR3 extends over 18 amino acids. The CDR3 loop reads CASSKTRTGLLSTDTQYF. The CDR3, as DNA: TGTGCCAGCAGCAAGACAAGGACAGGCCTCTTGAGCACAGATACGCAGTATTTT. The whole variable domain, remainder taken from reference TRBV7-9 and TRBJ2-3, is DTGVSQNPRHKITKRGQNVTFRCDPISEHNRLYWYRQTLGQGPEFLTYFQNEAQLEKSRLLSDRFSAERPKGSFSTLEIQRTEQGDSAMYLCASSKTRTGLLSTDTQYFGPGTRLTVL.

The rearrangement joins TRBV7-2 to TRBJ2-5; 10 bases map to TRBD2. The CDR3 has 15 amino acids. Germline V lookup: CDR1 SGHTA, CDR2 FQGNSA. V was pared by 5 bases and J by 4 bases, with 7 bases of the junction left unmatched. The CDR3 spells CASSPRTSGLETQYF. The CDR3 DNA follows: TGTGCCAGCAGCCCTAGGACTAGCGGACTAGAGACCCAGTACTTC.

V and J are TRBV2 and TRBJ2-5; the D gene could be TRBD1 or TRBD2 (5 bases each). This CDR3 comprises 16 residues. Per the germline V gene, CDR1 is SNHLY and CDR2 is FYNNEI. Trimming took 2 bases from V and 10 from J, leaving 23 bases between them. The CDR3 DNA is TGTGCCAGCAGTGAAAGTACCGGGACGGACAATTTTTACCAGTACTTC. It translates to CASSESTGTDNFYQYF. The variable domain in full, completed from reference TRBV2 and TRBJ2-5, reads EPEVTQTPSHQVTQMGQEVILRCVPISNHLYFYWYRQILGQKVEFLVSFYNNEISEKSEIFDDQFSVERPDGSNFTLKIRSTKLEDSAMYFCASSESTGTDNFYQYFGPGTRLLVL.

CDR3 nucleotide sequence: TGTGCCACCAGCAGAGAGAGGTTAAGGGGTCCGAATGAAAAACTGTTTTTT. Translating it yields CATSRERLRGPNEKLFF. V and J are TRBV15 and TRBJ1-4; D is perhaps TRBD1 (5 bases). Looked up from germline, CDR1 is LNHNV and CDR2 is YYDKDF (reference sequence). CDR3 length equals 17 residues. V lost 0 bases, J lost 5 bases, and 16 bases lay in between.

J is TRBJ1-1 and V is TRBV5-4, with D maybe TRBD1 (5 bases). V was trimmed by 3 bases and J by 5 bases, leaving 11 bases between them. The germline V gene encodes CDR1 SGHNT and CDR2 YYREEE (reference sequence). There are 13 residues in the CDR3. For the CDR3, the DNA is TGTGCCAGCAGCTCGGAGCAGGGAACTGAAGCTTTCTTT. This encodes CASSSEQGTEAFF.

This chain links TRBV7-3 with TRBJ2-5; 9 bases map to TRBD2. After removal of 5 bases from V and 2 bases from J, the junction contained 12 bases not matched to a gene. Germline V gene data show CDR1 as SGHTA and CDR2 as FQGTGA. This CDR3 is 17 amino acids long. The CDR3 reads CASSPQGGREGQETQYF. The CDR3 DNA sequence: TGTGCCAGCAGCCCCCAGGGGGGGCGGGAGGGGCAAGAGACCCAGTACTTC. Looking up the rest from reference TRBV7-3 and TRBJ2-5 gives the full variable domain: GAGVSQTPSNKVTEKGKYVELRCDPISGHTALYWYRQSLGQGPEFLIYFQGTGAADDSGLPNDRFFAVRPEGSVSTLKIQRTERGDSAVYLCASSPQGGREGQETQYFGPGTRLLVL.

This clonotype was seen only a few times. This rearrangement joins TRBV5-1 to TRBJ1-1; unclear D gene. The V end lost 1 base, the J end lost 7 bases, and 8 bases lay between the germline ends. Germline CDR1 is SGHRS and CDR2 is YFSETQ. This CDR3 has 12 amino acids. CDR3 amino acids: CASSLSSNEAFF. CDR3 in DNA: TGCGCCAGCAGCTTGTCGTCTAATGAAGCTTTCTTT.

This CDR3 reads CGLAALGTDTQYF. The CDR3 DNA reads TGCGGGTTGGCGGCCCTCGGCACAGATACGCAGTATTTT. V is TRBV20-1 and J is TRBJ2-3; D uncertain. The germline V gene has CDR1 DFQATT and CDR2 SNEGSKA (reference sequence). The CDR3 contains 13 residues.

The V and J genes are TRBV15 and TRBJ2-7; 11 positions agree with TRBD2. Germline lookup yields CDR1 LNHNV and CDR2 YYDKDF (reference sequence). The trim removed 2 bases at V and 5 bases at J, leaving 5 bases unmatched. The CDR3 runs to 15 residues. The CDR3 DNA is TGTGCCACCAGCAGACATACTAGCGGGAGTAACGAGCAGTACTTC. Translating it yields CATSRHTSGSNEQYF.

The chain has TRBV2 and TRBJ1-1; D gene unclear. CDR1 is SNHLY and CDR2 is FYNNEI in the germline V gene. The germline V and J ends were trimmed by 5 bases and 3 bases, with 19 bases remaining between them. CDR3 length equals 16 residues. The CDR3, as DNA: TGTGCCAGCAGTCCCTCGTTTACAGCGGGCGACACTGAAGCTTTCTTT. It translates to CASSPSFTAGDTEAFF.

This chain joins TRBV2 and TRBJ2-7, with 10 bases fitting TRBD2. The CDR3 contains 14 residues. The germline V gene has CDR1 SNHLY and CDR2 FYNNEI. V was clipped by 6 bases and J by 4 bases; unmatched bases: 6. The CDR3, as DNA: TGTGCCAGCAGGAGTGGGACTAGCGTTTACGAGCAGTACTTC. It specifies CASRSGTSVYEQYF. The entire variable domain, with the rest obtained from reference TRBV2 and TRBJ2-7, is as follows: EPEVTQTPSHQVTQMGQEVILRCVPISNHLYFYWYRQILGQKVEFLVSFYNNEISEKSEIFDDQFSVERPDGSNFTLKIRSTKLEDSAMYFCASRSGTSVYEQYFGPGTRLTVT.